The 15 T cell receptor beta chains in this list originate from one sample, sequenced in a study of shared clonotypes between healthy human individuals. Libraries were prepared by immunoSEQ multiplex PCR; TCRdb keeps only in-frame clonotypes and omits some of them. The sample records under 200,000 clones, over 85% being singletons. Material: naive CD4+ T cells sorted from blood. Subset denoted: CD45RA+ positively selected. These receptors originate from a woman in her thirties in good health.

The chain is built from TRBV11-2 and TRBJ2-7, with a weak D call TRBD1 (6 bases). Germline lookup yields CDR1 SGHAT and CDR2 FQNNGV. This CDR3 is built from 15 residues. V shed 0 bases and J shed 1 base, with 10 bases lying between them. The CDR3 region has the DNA TGTGCCAGCAGCTTAGATTTCAGGGGATCCTACGAGCAGTACTTC. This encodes CASSLDFRGSYEQYF.

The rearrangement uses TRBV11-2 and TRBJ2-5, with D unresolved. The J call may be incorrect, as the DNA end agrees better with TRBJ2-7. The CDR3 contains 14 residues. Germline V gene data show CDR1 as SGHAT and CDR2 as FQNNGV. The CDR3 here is CASSQTAGPYEQYF. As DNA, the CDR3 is TGTGCCAGCAGCCAAACGGCTGGACCCTACGAGCAGTACTTC.

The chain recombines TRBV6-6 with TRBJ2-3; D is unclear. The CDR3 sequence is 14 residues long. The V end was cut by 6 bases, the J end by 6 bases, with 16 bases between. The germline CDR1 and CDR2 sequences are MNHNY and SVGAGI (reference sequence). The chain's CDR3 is CASSSPSQWDTQYF. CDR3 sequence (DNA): TGTGCCAGCAGCTCACCCAGCCAGTGGGATACGCAGTATTTT.

In nucleotides, the CDR3 is TGCGCCAGCAGCTTGGACGGTGCTAGCGGGAGTGCTGCTGAGCAGTTCTTC. Translated, it gives CASSLDGASGSAAEQFF. This rearrangement joins TRBV5-1 to TRBJ2-1, with 10 positions matching TRBD2. The V and J ends lost 0 bases and 9 bases, in that order; junction bases with no gene match: 12. Germline-derived CDR1 and CDR2 are SGHRS and YFSETQ. This CDR3 contains 17 residues.

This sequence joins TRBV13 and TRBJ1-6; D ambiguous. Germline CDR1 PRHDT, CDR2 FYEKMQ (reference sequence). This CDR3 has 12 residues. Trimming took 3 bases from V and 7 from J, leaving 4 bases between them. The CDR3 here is CASSLGNSPLHF. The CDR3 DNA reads TGTGCCAGCAGCTTGGGGAATTCACCCCTCCACTTT.

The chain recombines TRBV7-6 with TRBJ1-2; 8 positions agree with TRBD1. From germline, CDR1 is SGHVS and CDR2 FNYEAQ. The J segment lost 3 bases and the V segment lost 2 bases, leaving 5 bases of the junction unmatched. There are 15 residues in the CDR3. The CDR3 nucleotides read TGTGCCAGCAGCTTATCCCGGACAGGGCACTATGGCTACACCTTC. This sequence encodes CASSLSRTGHYGYTF.

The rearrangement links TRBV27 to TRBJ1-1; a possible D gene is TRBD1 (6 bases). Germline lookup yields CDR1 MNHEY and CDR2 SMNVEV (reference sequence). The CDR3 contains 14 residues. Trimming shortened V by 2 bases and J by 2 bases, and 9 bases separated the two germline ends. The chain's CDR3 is CASSLLDSNTEAFF. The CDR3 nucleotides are TGTGCCAGCAGTTTACTGGACAGTAACACTGAAGCTTTCTTT.

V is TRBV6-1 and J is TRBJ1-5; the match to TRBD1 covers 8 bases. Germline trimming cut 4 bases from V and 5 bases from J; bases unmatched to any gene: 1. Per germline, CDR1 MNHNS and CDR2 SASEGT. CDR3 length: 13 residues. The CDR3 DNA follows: TGTGCCAGCAGTGGGACAGGGCATCAGCCCCAGCATTTT. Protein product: CASSGTGHQPQHF.

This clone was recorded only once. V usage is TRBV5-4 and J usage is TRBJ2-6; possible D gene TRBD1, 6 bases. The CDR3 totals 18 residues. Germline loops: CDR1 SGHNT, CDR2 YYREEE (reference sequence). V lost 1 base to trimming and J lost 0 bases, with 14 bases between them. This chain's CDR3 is CASSLRWDTLSGANVLTF. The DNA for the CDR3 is TGTGCCAGCAGCTTGCGCTGGGACACCCTCTCTGGGGCCAACGTCCTGACTTTC.

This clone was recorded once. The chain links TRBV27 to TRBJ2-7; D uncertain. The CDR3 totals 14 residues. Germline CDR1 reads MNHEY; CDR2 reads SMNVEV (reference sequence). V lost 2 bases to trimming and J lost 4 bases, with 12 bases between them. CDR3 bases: TGTGCCAGCAGTTTAGGCACAGAGTTATACGAGCAGTACTTC. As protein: CASSLGTELYEQYF.

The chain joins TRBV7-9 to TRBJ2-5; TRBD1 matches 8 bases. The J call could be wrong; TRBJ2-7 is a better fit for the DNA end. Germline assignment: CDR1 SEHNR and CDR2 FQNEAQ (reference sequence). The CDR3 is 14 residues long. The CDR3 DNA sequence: TGTGCCAGCAGCTTCCGGGACAGGAATTACGAGCAGTACTTC. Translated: CASSFRDRNYEQYF.

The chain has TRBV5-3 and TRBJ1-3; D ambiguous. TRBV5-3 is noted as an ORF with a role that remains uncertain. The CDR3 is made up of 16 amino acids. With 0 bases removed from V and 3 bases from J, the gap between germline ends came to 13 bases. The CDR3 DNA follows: TGTGCCAGAAGCTTGGTTAGGGTAGGGTTTGGAAACACCATATATTTT. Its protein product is CARSLVRVGFGNTIYF.

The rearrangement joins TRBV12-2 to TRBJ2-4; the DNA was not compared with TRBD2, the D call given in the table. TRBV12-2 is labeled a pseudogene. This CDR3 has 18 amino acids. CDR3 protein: CASRLSGLSTLAKNIQYF. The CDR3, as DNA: TGTGCAAGTCGCTTATCAGGACTATCGACCCTAGCCAAAAACATTCAGTACTTC.

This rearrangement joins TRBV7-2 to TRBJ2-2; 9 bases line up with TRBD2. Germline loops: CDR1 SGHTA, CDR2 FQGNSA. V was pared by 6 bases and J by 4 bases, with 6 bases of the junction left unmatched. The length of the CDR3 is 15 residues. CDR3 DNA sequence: TGTGCCAGCAGACCAGCGGGAGGTTCCACCGGGGAGCTGTTTTTT. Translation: CASRPAGGSTGELFF.

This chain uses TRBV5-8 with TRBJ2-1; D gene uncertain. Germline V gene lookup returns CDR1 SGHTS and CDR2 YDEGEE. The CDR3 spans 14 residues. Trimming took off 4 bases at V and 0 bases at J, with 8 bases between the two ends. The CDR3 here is CASSPTTSYNEQFF. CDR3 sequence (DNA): TGTGCCAGCAGCCCGACCACCTCCTACAATGAGCAGTTCTTC.